The clone carrying this T cell receptor (beta chain) has only a few counts. The repertoire was sequenced with immunoSEQ multiplex PCR; TCRdb's copy has only in-frame clones and lacks some. The data show roughly 100,000 clones, 70% to 90% seen once. The data were taken from a study of blood T cell repertoires in COVID-19. V was pared by 0 bases and J by 4 bases, with 8 bases of the junction left unmatched. Germline CDR1 is MGHRA and CDR2 is YSYEKL. The CDR3 contains 16 residues. A Seattle source enrolled patients during active infection and followed them longitudinally. This TCR was recovered from a human donor with COVID-19, enrolled during active disease. The donor label of this sample is uncertain. Sequencing used peripheral blood. This chain links TRBV4-1 with TRBJ1-2; 7 bases align to TRBD1. The DNA for the CDR3 is TGCGCCAGCAGCCAAGAGGCCCTGGCAGGGGGCTATGGCTACACCTTC. This codes for CASSQEALAGGYGYTF.